The present T cell receptor beta chain was sequenced within a study of tumor and adjacent non-tumor tissue in lung cancer. The template was RNA from unsorted bulk tissue. TCRbeta libraries were built with three rounds of nested PCR, modified from ARM-PCR. TCRdb ran MiXCR on the multiplex PCR reads and lists one entry per CDR3 protein. The repertoire holds under 150,000 distinct CDR3 sequences, with around 60% as singletons. Germline trimming cut 8 bases from V and 8 bases from J; bases unmatched to any gene: 6. Germline V gene data show CDR1 as SGHTA and CDR2 as FQGTGA. This CDR3 is 13 amino acids long.

The chain links TRBV7-3 to TRBJ2-2; 9 nucleotides agree with TRBD1. Specimen: lung tumor tissue. The TCR originated in a man aged 60-69 years with small cell lung cancer. CDR3 sequence reads: CASGPDRGGELFF. CDR3 nucleotides: TGTGCCAGCGGCCCGGACAGGGGAGGGGAGCTGTTTTTT.